This TCR beta chain comes out of a study of response to subunit inactivated influenza vaccine. The study, taken as a whole, reports: It was the authors' suggestion that each seasonal influenza vaccination recruits few new T cells.

The table lists this clonotype with a few counts. Its target is not known. TCRdb itself ran the RT-PCR reads through MiXCR, one entry per CDR3 protein. The data show around 760,000 distinct CDR3 sequences, with around 13% seen just once and approximately 7% held by the top ten. The receptor was isolated from a middle-aged man who received an inactivated influenza vaccine. The sample in question was PBMCs from blood, obtained roughly 2 weeks before vaccination.

The CDR3 DNA follows: TGTGCCAGCAGTTTAACTAGCGCGAATGAGCAGTTCTTC. It yields the protein CASSLTSANEQFF. The rearrangement joins TRBV28 to TRBJ2-1, with 7 positions matching TRBD2. Germline V gene lookup returns CDR1 MDHEN and CDR2 SYDVKM. With V trimmed by 2 bases and J by 7 bases, 2 bases remained unmatched. The CDR3 contains 13 residues.